The 11 T cell receptor beta chains reported below all come from one sample, sequenced in a study of response to subunit inactivated influenza vaccine. TCRdb analysed the RT-PCR reads with MiXCR anew, one entry per CDR3 protein. Seen here are about 700,000 distinct CDR3 sequences, around 13% observed once, and the top ten hold less than 9%. The sequencing used PBMCs from blood, collected around 15 days before vaccination. The origin of the receptors is a man in his fifties who received an inactivated influenza vaccine.

This clonotype was counted a few times. The chain couples TRBV7-2 to TRBJ2-5; 9 bases agree with TRBD2. CDR3 size: 16 residues. CDR1 and CDR2 (germline): SGHTA, FQGNSA. The V and J ends lost 2 bases and 0 bases, in that order; junction bases with no gene match: 4. CDR3 in DNA: TGTGCCAGCAGCTTACTCAGCGGGGGGAACCAAGAGACCCAGTACTTC. Its protein is CASSLLSGGNQETQYF. Full variable domain (missing parts from reference TRBV7-2 and TRBJ2-5): GAGVSQSPSNKVTEKGKDVELRCDPISGHTALYWYRQSLGQGLEFLIYFQGNSAPDKSGLPSDRFSAERTGGSVSTLTIQRTQQEDSAVYLCASSLLSGGNQETQYFGPGTRLLVL.

This clonotype has more than one count but fewer than ten. This chain uses TRBV12-3 or TRBV12-4 with TRBJ1-1; 8 bases line up with TRBD1. Losses at the gene ends were 4 bases for V and 4 bases for J; bases not matched to a gene: 5. CDR3 length: 14 residues. The CDR3 DNA reads TGTGCCAGCAGTTCGGACAGGGCTCCCACTGAAGCTTTCTTT. Its translation is CASSSDRAPTEAFF.

There are a few counts of this clonotype. V is TRBV29-1 and J is TRBJ1-1, with unresolved D. Deletions cut 4 bases from V and 3 bases from J, with 9 bases between. This CDR3 is built from 12 residues. Per germline, CDR1 SQVTM and CDR2 ANQGSEA. This CDR3 is CSVALTDTEAFF. In DNA, the CDR3 is TGCAGCGTTGCATTAACGGACACTGAAGCTTTCTTT. The whole variable domain, remainder taken from reference TRBV29-1 and TRBJ1-1, is SAVISQKPSRDICQRGTSLTIQCQVDSQVTMMFWYRQQPGQSLTLIATANQGSEATYESGFVIDKFPISRPNLTFSTLTVSNMSPEDSSIYLCSVALTDTEAFFGQGTRLTVV.

V gene TRBV7-2 combines with J gene TRBJ2-5; either TRBD1 or TRBD2 may fit D (6 bases each). This CDR3 spans 16 amino acids. The V and J ends lost 4 bases and 2 bases respectively, with 17 bases between them. Germline V gives CDR1 SGHTA, CDR2 FQGNSA. CDR3 sequence reads: CASSWGPGGEQETQYF. The CDR3 coding sequence is TGTGCCAGCAGCTGGGGGCCCGGAGGGGAGCAAGAGACCCAGTACTTC.

This clonotype has a single count. DNA for the CDR3: TGTGCCAGCAGCGCGGACAGGTTCCTCTCTGGAAACACCATATATTTT. Amino acid sequence: CASSADRFLSGNTIYF. This rearrangement joins TRBV11-2 to TRBJ1-3, with 7 bases identical to TRBD1. The germline CDR1 and CDR2 sequences are SGHAT and FQNNGV. This CDR3 contains 16 residues. V shed 5 bases, J shed 0 bases, and the junction held 7 bases outside the gene matches.

This clonotype turned up a few times. The chain is built from TRBV11-1 and TRBJ1-2; 8 bases agree with TRBD1. Germline trimming cut 6 bases from V and 0 bases from J; bases unmatched to any gene: 9. Germline V gives CDR1 SGHAT, CDR2 FQDESV (reference sequence). This CDR3 region has 16 residues. This CDR3 reads CASSTTGGTSNYGYTF. Here the CDR3 DNA reads TGTGCCAGCAGTACCACAGGGGGAACCTCTAACTATGGCTACACCTTC.

The chain uses TRBV5-5 and TRBJ2-1, with D tentatively TRBD1 (5 bases). This CDR3 has 16 residues. Germline lookup yields CDR1 SGHKS and CDR2 YYEKEE (reference sequence). V was cut by 3 bases and J by 5 bases, with 18 bases left in between. In DNA form, the CDR3 reads TGTGCCAGCAGCTCCAGGGCCGACTCCTCGAACAATGAGCAGTTCTTC. It specifies CASSSRADSSNNEQFF.

At least ten counts were recorded for this clonotype. V and J are TRBV4-1 and TRBJ2-6; D unresolved. Germline CDR1 and CDR2: MGHRA and YSYEKL. V was trimmed by 1 base and J by 0 bases, leaving 10 bases between them. The CDR3 contains 17 residues. The CDR3 reads CASSQVLRNSGANVLTF. The CDR3 nucleotides are TGCGCCAGCAGCCAAGTACTACGGAACTCTGGGGCCAACGTCCTGACTTTC.

This sequence joins TRBV3-1 and TRBJ2-7; 10 positions agree with TRBD1. From germline, CDR1 is LGHDT and CDR2 YNNKEL (reference sequence). Germline trimming cut 5 bases from V and 8 bases from J; bases unmatched to any gene: 6. This CDR3 region has 13 residues. The CDR3 is CASSWDRGGKQYF. The CDR3 bases are TGTGCCAGCAGCTGGGACAGGGGAGGGAAGCAGTACTTC.

Only a few counts were recorded for this clonotype. The chain carries TRBV11-2 and TRBJ2-7; 8 bases match TRBD2. Germline V lookup: CDR1 SGHAT, CDR2 FQNNGV. The CDR3 runs to 15 residues. J was trimmed by 2 bases and V by 4 bases; bases with no gene match: 7. The CDR3 coding sequence is TGTGCCAGCAGCTCCCCCCGGGGGGGCCCCTACGAGCAGTACTTC. Amino acids: CASSSPRGGPYEQYF.

This clonotype was found many times. V and J are TRBV28 and TRBJ2-2; a possible D gene is TRBD2 (5 bases). Per the germline V gene, CDR1 is MDHEN and CDR2 is SYDVKM. This CDR3 spans 14 amino acids. V was shortened by 3 bases and J by 4 bases, with 9 bases between the two germline ends. The CDR3: CASSLGGLTGELFF. The DNA of the CDR3 is TGTGCCAGCAGTTTGGGCGGGCTCACCGGGGAGCTGTTTTTT.